This T cell receptor (beta chain) was identified during a study of CD8+CD57+ T cells in acquired aplastic anemia. About the study: Average DNA yield from sorted CD4+ and CD8+ cells was around 3 ug. Study findings and constraints: It was found that fewer than 35 CD8+ CDR3 sequences were shared between patients and controls.

An expansion of CD8+CD57+ cells by flow cytometry had been shown in patients chosen for sequencing. All patients had severe acquired aplastic anemia. When blood sampling took place, the patients had received no therapy. To note about this clonotype: Its antigen is unidentified. Sequence at one end of the junction differs from germline and may be a read error.

The germline V gene encodes CDR1 SGHDT and CDR2 YYEEEE. CDR3 length: 12 residues. Investigators profiled TCR beta VDJ and CDR3 from genomic DNA template. Each CDR3 protein gets one entry after TCRdb re-called the reads with MiXCR. The sample has about 120,000 distinct CDR3 sequences; under 60% are singletons. V and J are TRBV5-6 and TRBJ2-1; TRBD1 agrees at 7 bases. The specimen sequenced was sorted CD4+, CD8+, or CD8+CD57+ T cells (not recorded which) from PBMCs. The receptor's source is a human donor with aplastic anemia. The CDR3 spells CASSLKSGQWLF. The CDR3 DNA sequence: TGTGCCAGCAGCTTGAAGTCGGGACAGTGGCTCTTC.